This T cell receptor (beta chain) was documented in a study of CD8 T cell repertoires and HIV-1 epitope variants. Looking at the study overall: Separate wells received one of Twenty-five Gag or Nef variant peptides. Study-wide points: Four to six clonotypes recognized Nef KF9, one HW9, none TAALDMSHF.

The sample holds a few counts of this clone. Its antigen is unidentified. This sample also contains other DNA sequences that code for the same CDR3. Deletions cut 0 bases from V and 2 bases from J, with 12 bases between. The germline gives CDR1 LGHNA, CDR2 YSLEER. This CDR3 has 16 residues. Clones were sequenced by immunoSEQ multiplex PCR, and TCRdb holds only the in-frame ones, with some missing. The sample lists about 7,100 clones, about 70% occurring once. The chain uses TRBV4-3 and TRBJ2-3; D is undetermined. This receptor was obtained from a male donor with HIV. The source material was cultured CD8+ T cells derived from PBMCs. The CDR3 sequence: CASSQDYPRNTDTQYF. As DNA, the CDR3 is TGCGCCAGCAGCCAAGATTACCCCAGAAACACAGATACGCAGTATTTT.